These 17 T cell receptor beta chains were all obtained from the same sample, sequenced in a study of regulatory T cells in long-lasting Graves disease (dated by TCRdb to the early 2020s). The time point label of this sample denotes: newly diagnosed GD, antithyroid drugs for less than 3 months. For both TCR sequencing and RNA sequencing, RNA was extracted from PBMCs using TRIzol. Libraries came from multiplex PCR. TCRdb records Illumina HiSeq 4000 as the sequencer. CDR3 regions were amplified by Arm-PCR with iRepertoire HTBI primers to construct TCR beta libraries. In TCRdb, the public reads were trimmed at Q25 with fastp and aligned with MiXCR, with productive beta chains retained. Each CDR3 protein gets just one entry, which takes the most common genes and DNA from the rows behind it. The sample includes about 380,000 distinct CDR3 sequences, with about a sixth observed a single time. About 20% of the sample is held by the ten biggest clonotypes.

This material consisted of peripheral blood mononuclear cells (PBMCs), taken at new diagnosis, from a patient treated with antithyroid drugs. These receptor sequences come from a female donor with Graves disease.

The table lists this clonotype with many counts. This rearrangement joins TRBV25-1 to TRBJ1-4, with D hard to call. The germline V and J ends were trimmed by 6 bases and 8 bases, with 19 bases remaining between them. The CDR3 consists of 15 residues. Germline CDR1 reads MGHDK; CDR2 reads SYGVNS. DNA of the CDR3: TGTGCCAGCAGCCAACGGGGAGCGGAGTGGGAAAAACTGTTTTTT. This sequence encodes CASSQRGAEWEKLFF.

This clonotype was found many times. The chain has TRBV10-3 and TRBJ2-5; D is unresolved. Germline CDR1 and CDR2: ENHRY and SYGVKD. The CDR3 consists of 13 residues. The V and J ends lost 3 bases and 3 bases respectively, with 8 bases between them. The CDR3 DNA reads as TGTGCCATCAGTGAAATAAGGGAAGAGACCCAGTACTTC. It is translated as CAISEIREETQYF.

This clonotype was picked up many times. The CDR3 nucleotides are TGCAGTGCTAGAGATCTAACTAGCCAATACAATGAGCAGTTCTTC. It encodes CSARDLTSQYNEQFF. The V call is TRBV20-1, the J call TRBJ2-1; D might be TRBD2 (6 bases). V was trimmed by 0 bases and J by 4 bases, leaving 13 bases between them. This CDR3 has 15 residues. Germline values: CDR1 DFQATT, CDR2 SNEGSKA (reference sequence).

This chain links TRBV19 with TRBJ1-1; TRBD1 might be the D (6 bases). V dropped 4 bases and J dropped 1 base, with 10 bases sitting between them. Germline V lookup: CDR1 LNHDA, CDR2 SQIVND (reference sequence). This CDR3 has 14 residues. This CDR3 reads CASSSRGTNTEAFF. As DNA, the CDR3 is TGTGCCAGTAGTAGCAGGGGAACGAACACTGAAGCTTTCTTT.

This clonotype was recorded at least ten times. The V call is TRBV5-1, the J call TRBJ2-2; 8 nucleotides line up with TRBD1. The V gene's germline CDR1 is SGHRS and CDR2 YFSETQ. Germline trimming cut 5 bases from V and 5 bases from J; bases unmatched to any gene: 8. This CDR3 contains 15 residues. CDR3 in DNA: TGCGCCAGCAGGGAGGACAGGGTTAAAACCGGGGAGCTGTTTTTT. Its translation is CASREDRVKTGELFF.

V gene TRBV7-9 combines with J gene TRBJ1-6; D not certain. V was cut by 5 bases and J by 5 bases, with 10 bases left in between. The CDR3 has 14 residues. CDR1 SEHNR and CDR2 FQNEAQ come from the germline V gene (reference sequence). The CDR3 DNA reads as TGTGCCAGCAGCGCGGACGGAAATAATTCACCCCTCCACTTT. It is translated as CASSADGNNSPLHF.

This clonotype has more than one count but fewer than ten. This chain connects TRBV27 to TRBJ1-2, with D perhaps matching TRBD1 (5 bases). CDR3 length: 11 amino acids. Germline V gene sequence: CDR1 MNHEY, CDR2 SMNVEV (reference sequence). V lost 7 bases and J 10 bases, leaving 13 bases between the germline ends. Here the CDR3 reads CASNGGGDYTF. The CDR3 region has the DNA TGTGCCAGCAACGGGGGTGGGGACTACACCTTC.

The sample holds many counts of this clonotype. The chain employs TRBV20-1 and TRBJ2-1; D unresolved. Germline V gene lookup returns CDR1 DFQATT and CDR2 SNEGSKA (reference sequence). Trimming pared 6 bases from V and 1 base from J, leaving 13 bases between. CDR3 length equals 14 residues. DNA of the CDR3: TGCAGTGCCAGCTCGAGGTGGTCCTACAATGAGCAGTTCTTC. Amino acids: CSASSRWSYNEQFF.

The table lists this clonotype with a few counts. Being one base from a much bigger clone, this may be a read error. The chain recombines TRBV7-2 with TRBJ2-7; tentatively, D is TRBD2 (6 bases). The length of the CDR3 is 16 residues. Germline V gives CDR1 SGHTA, CDR2 FQGNSA. The CDR3 loop is CAGSSGRTSGRDEQYF. The CDR3 DNA is TGTGCCGGCAGCTCGGGGAGGACCTCCGGAAGGGACGAGCAGTACTTC.

This clonotype has just a few counts. J is TRBJ2-5 and V is TRBV20-1; TRBD2 agrees at 7 bases. The germline V gene encodes CDR1 DFQATT and CDR2 SNEGSKA (reference sequence). Trimming at V came to 3 bases and at J to 3 bases, leaving 13 bases not matched to a gene. The CDR3 is 16 amino acids. The CDR3 nucleotides read TGCAGTGCTAGGCCTCCTAGCGGCGCGGGGAAAGAGACCCAGTACTTC. It encodes CSARPPSGAGKETQYF.

This clonotype has at least ten counts. The chain carries TRBV9 and TRBJ2-1; 8 positions match TRBD2. Germline assignment: CDR1 SGDLS and CDR2 YYNGEE. The V and J ends lost 2 bases and 6 bases, in that order; junction bases with no gene match: 4. The CDR3 has 14 amino acids. The CDR3 nucleotides read TGTGCCAGCAGCGTCTCTAGCGGGCCCAATGAGCAGTTCTTC. Protein sequence: CASSVSSGPNEQFF. Complete variable domain (other parts from reference TRBV9 and TRBJ2-1): DSGVTQTPKHLITATGQRVTLRCSPRSGDLSVYWYQQSLDQGLQFLIQYYNGEERAKGNILERFSAQQFPDLHSELNLSSLELGDSALYFCASSVSSGPNEQFFGPGTRLTVL.

This clonotype turned up a few times. J is TRBJ2-2 and V is TRBV9, with D possibly TRBD1 on 5 matching bases. There are 16 residues in the CDR3. V shed 0 bases and J shed 2 bases, with 11 bases lying between them. The germline CDR1 and CDR2 sequences are SGDLS and YYNGEE. This CDR3 is CASSVGTLSNTGELFF. The CDR3 bases are TGTGCCAGCAGCGTAGGGACACTCTCCAACACCGGGGAGCTGTTTTTT.

On this clonotype itself: A much larger clone lies a single base off, so this may be a read error. V and J are TRBV9 and TRBJ2-5; the D is unclear. The CDR3 sequence is 14 residues long. The ends were cut back, 4 bases at V and 4 bases at J, with 14 bases in the middle. Germline CDR1 is SGDLS and CDR2 is YYNGEE. The DNA for the CDR3 is TGTGCCAGCAGCCCCGGAGACCACCGAGAGACCCAGTACTTC. Its protein product is CASSPGDHRETQYF.

There are many counts of this clonotype. The chain joins TRBV29-1 to TRBJ2-5; D might be TRBD1 or TRBD2, each matching 5 bases. Germline assignment: CDR1 SQVTM and CDR2 ANQGSEA. CDR3 length: 13 amino acids. V lost 5 bases, J lost 2 bases, and 12 bases lay in between. CDR3 region: CSVIRGRQETQYF. The CDR3 DNA reads as TGCAGCGTTATAAGGGGACGACAAGAGACCCAGTACTTC. Filled out from reference TRBV29-1 and TRBJ2-5, the complete variable domain reads SAVISQKPSRDICQRGTSLTIQCQVDSQVTMMFWYRQQPGQSLTLIATANQGSEATYESGFVIDKFPISRPNLTFSTLTVSNMSPEDSSIYLCSVIRGRQETQYFGPGTRLLVL.

V usage is TRBV9 and J usage is TRBJ2-7; D is unclear. V lost 1 base, J lost 5 bases, and 1 base lay in between. Germline values: CDR1 SGDLS, CDR2 YYNGEE. This CDR3 is built from 10 residues. CDR3 residues: CASSVNEQYF. The CDR3, as DNA: TGTGCCAGCAGCGTAAACGAGCAGTACTTC.

This clonotype was detected many times. This sequence joins TRBV28 and TRBJ2-7; D call uncertain. Trimming left V 3 bases short and J 4 bases short, with 10 bases between. Per the germline V gene, CDR1 is MDHEN and CDR2 is SYDVKM. The CDR3 spans 13 residues. Here the CDR3 reads CASSFTANYEQYF. In DNA form, the CDR3 reads TGTGCCAGCAGTTTTACAGCGAATTACGAGCAGTACTTC.

This clonotype was observed many times. Sequence at one end of the junction differs from germline and may be a read error. J is TRBJ1-1 and V is TRBV5-1; 9 nucleotides match TRBD1. This CDR3 spans 14 amino acids. Looked up from germline, CDR1 is SGHRS and CDR2 is YFSETQ. CDR3 DNA sequence: TGTGCCAGCAGCCCACAGGGGGCTGGCACTGAAGCTTTCTTT. Residues: CASSPQGAGTEAFF. The full variable domain, in which reference TRBV5-1 and TRBJ1-1 provide the parts outside the CDR3, is KAGVTQTPRYLIKTRGQQVTLSCSPISGHRSVSWYQQTPGQGLQFLFEYFSETQRNKGNFPGRFSGRQFSNSRSEMNVSTLELGDSALYLCASSPQGAGTEAFFGQGTRLTVV.